These T cell receptor beta chains were read from a single sample in a study of regulatory T cells in long-lasting Graves disease. MiXCR, run by TCRdb on the multiplex PCR reads, gives a single entry per CDR3 protein. Among about 540,000 distinct CDR3 sequences listed, around an eighth were seen once. The data were also submitted as part of a second study, on T cells in Graves' hyperthyroidism and ophthalmopathy.

Sequenced here: peripheral blood mononuclear cells (PBMCs), sampled at new diagnosis, from a patient treated with antithyroid drugs. The receptors were sampled from a young man with Graves disease. CDR3s include the opening cysteine and the closing phenylalanine or tryptophan. A D gene is named only where the DNA matches it firmly. The size field is filled for only some rows; it gives once, few, many or a size class.

TRBV2	many	TRBJ1-1	NA	TGTGCCAGGAAACAGGGATCGGGCACTGAAGCTTTCTTT	CARKQGSGTEAFF
TRBV9	many	TRBJ1-2	TRBD1	TGTGCCAGCAGCGCAGGAGGGACAGTTGGCTACACCTTC	CASSAGGTVGYTF
TRBV29-1	NA	TRBJ2-3	NA	TGCAGCGTTGAAAGGCTAGAAGATACGCAGTATTTT	CSVERLEDTQYF
TRBV7-8	many	TRBJ2-3	TRBD2	TGTGCCAGCAGCTTATGGCTAGCGGGAGCCACAGATACGCAGTATTTT	CASSLWLAGATDTQYF
TRBV15	few	TRBJ1-1	TRBD1	TGTGCCACCAGCAGGGGTACAGGGGGACGGGGGGAAGCTTTCTTT	CATSRGTGGRGEAFF
TRBV2	many	TRBJ2-3	NA	TGTGCCAGCAGTGCCCAGGACCTTAGCACAGATACGCAGTATTTT	CASSAQDLSTDTQYF
TRBV19	NA	TRBJ2-1	NA	TGTGCCAGTACCACCCGCGGGTTCTCCTACAATGAGCAGTTCTTC	CASTTRGFSYNEQFF
TRBV9	NA	TRBJ2-7	TRBD2	TGTGCCAGCAGCCCAGGGACTAGCGGGAGTTTCGACGAGCAGTACTTC	CASSPGTSGSFDEQYF
TRBV4-2	many	TRBJ2-1	NA	TGTGCCAGCAGCCAAGATCGAGCTAGCCAAGGGTACAATGAGCAGTTCTTC	CASSQDRASQGYNEQFF
TRBV24-1	many	TRBJ2-3	NA	TGTGCCACCAGTGATTTGCAGGCCGACGATCCGCAGTATTTT	CATSDLQADDPQYF